These T cell receptor beta chains were read from a single sample in a study of OX40 agonist ivuxolimab in advanced cancers. The protocol was immunoSEQ multiplex PCR, while the TCRdb copy is restricted to in-frame clones and leaves out a portion. The sample lists 25,000 to 30,000 clones, roughly 80% occurring once. Sequences were derived from CD4+ or CD8+ T cells sorted from blood, sampled in a trial of the OX40 agonist ivuxolimab. The receptor source for this set is an adult with an advanced solid tumor such as melanoma, head and neck, liver or kidney cancer. The CDR3 runs from the conserved cysteine through the conserved F or W. D genes are given only for firm matches. For some rows the clone size is stated as once, few or many, or as a class when expanded; others skip it.

TRBJ1-2 | - | 11 | TRBV6-1 | - | TGTGCCAGCACTACCAACTATGGCTACACCTTC | CASTTNYGYTF
TRBJ1-1 | - | 13 | TRBV7-3 | - | TGTGCCAGCGGGAGCTTTTGGGGAACTGAAGCTTTCTTT | CASGSFWGTEAFF
TRBJ1-3 | - | 17 | TRBV10-3 | - | TGTGCCATCACAGCGCGGGTACAAGGATCTTCTGGAAACACCATATATTTT | CAITARVQGSSGNTIYF
TRBJ1-5 | - | 14 | TRBV19 | - | TGTGCCAGTAGTTTCGGTGTGAGCAATCAGCCCCAGCATTTT | CASSFGVSNQPQHF
TRBJ1-5 | - | 14 | TRBV19 | - | TGTGCCAGTAGGACAGAAGATAGCAATCAGCCCCAGCATTTT | CASRTEDSNQPQHF
TRBJ2-7 | - | 15 | TRBV7-8 | - | TGTGCCAGCAGCTTAACGCGGACTGGTACCTACGAGCAGTACTTC | CASSLTRTGTYEQYF
TRBJ1-1 | - | 11 | TRBV30 | - | TGTGCCTGGATTATTCTCAGTGAAGCTTTCTTT | CAWIILSEAFF
TRBJ1-3 | - | 17 | TRBV13 | - | TGTGCCAGCAGCCGTACGTCGGGATACCGCTCTGGAAACACCATATATTTT | CASSRTSGYRSGNTIYF
TRBJ2-1 | TRBD1 | 16 | TRBV7-9 | - | TGTGCCAGCAGCGCGAGGACAGGGTTTTCCTACAATGAGCAGTTCTTC | CASSARTGFSYNEQFF
TRBJ1-1 | - | 13 | TRBV2 | - | TGTGCCAGCAGTGTGGGGGGAAGGACTGAAGCTTTCTTT | CASSVGGRTEAFF
TRBJ2-2 | TRBD1 | 16 | TRBV27 | - | TGTGCCAGCAGTACCCGGGACAGGGGAGAAACCGGGGAGCTGTTTTTT | CASSTRDRGETGELFF
TRBJ2-3 | - | 16 | TRBV9 | - | TGTGCCAGCAGCCTTAACCTACAGGGAGCAACAGATACGCAGTATTTT | CASSLNLQGATDTQYF
TRBJ2-3 | - | 14 | TRBV9 | - | TGTGCCAGCAGCGGTGAAGGGTCGGTAGATACGCAGTATTTT | CASSGEGSVDTQYF
TRBJ1-1 | - | 13 | TRBV7-6 | - | TGTGCCAGCAGCTTAGATGTGAACACTGAAGCTTTCTTT | CASSLDVNTEAFF
TRBJ2-7 | - | 14 | TRBV9 | - | TGTGCCAGCAGCGTAGGCAGCGGAACCTACGAGCAGTACTTC | CASSVGSGTYEQYF
TRBJ1-1 | - | 13 | TRBV5-1 | - | TGCGCCAGCAGCTTGGCCAACCCTAATGAAGCTTTCTTT | CASSLANPNEAFF
TRBJ2-5 | - | 15 | TRBV15 | - | TGTGCCACCAGCAGAGAGGTAGCCTCGGGAGAGACCCAGTACTTC | CATSREVASGETQYF
TRBJ1-1 | - | 15 | TRBV11-3 | - | TGTGCCAGCAGCTTACGGCAAGGAATGAACACTGAAGCTTTCTTT | CASSLRQGMNTEAFF
TRBJ2-3 | - | 16 | TRBV10-3 | - | TGTGCCATCAGTGTTGTAGGACTCCAGTACACAGATACGCAGTATTTT | CAISVVGLQYTDTQYF
TRBJ1-5 | - | 15 | TRBV9 | - | TGTGCCAGCAGCGTAGACGCAGGGCTTGGTCAGCCCCAGCATTTT | CASSVDAGLGQPQHF
TRBJ1-2 | - | 15 | TRBV6-1 | few | TGTGCCAGCAGTGAAGTGAAGGGAGATCCTCTTGGCTACACCTTC | CASSEVKGDPLGYTF
TRBJ2-1 | - | 17 | TRBV7-6 | - | TGTGCCAGCAGCCCCCACTCGGACGGGTTATACGGCAATGAGCAGTTCTTC | CASSPHSDGLYGNEQFF
TRBJ2-1 | TRBD1 | 16 | TRBV11-3 | once | TGTGCCAGCAGCTCAAGGACAGGGGGATACTACAATGAGCAGTTCTTC | CASSSRTGGYYNEQFF
TRBJ2-2 | TRBD1 | 16 | TRBV14 | - | TGTGCCAGCAGCCCCCGGACAGGGATAAGGGACGGGGAGCTGTTTTTT | CASSPRTGIRDGELFF
TRBJ2-2 | - | 11 | TRBV7-9 | - | TGTGCCAGCAGCTCCCTGTGGGAGCTGTTTTTT | CASSSLWELFF
TRBJ2-1 | - | 15 | TRBV7-8 | - | TGTGCCAGCAGCTTTTTTGGCTCGGGAGTGGATGAGCAGTTCTTC | CASSFFGSGVDEQFF
TRBJ1-1 | - | 13 | TRBV6-5 | - | TGTGCCAGCAGTTTGGGGGGAGGAACTGAAGCTTTCTTT | CASSLGGGTEAFF
TRBJ2-3 | TRBD2 | 16 | TRBV19 | - | TGTGCCAGTAGTATAGTAGGCGGGAGGGCCACAGATACGCAGTATTTT | CASSIVGGRATDTQYF
TRBJ2-5 | TRBD1 | 14 | TRBV5-1 | - | TGCGCCAGCAGCTCCGGGACAGGGGAAGAGACCCAGTACTTC | CASSSGTGEETQYF
TRBJ2-2 | TRBD2 | 15 | TRBV9 | once | TGTGCCAGCAGCGTTAGCGGGAGTTCTGTCGGGGAGCTGTTTTTT | CASSVSGSSVGELFF
TRBJ1-2 | - | 14 | TRBV2 | - | TGTGCCAGCAGTGAAACTCGGACCGTATATGGCTACACCTTC | CASSETRTVYGYTF
TRBJ2-3 | TRBD2 | 15 | TRBV6-1 | - | TGTGCCACCCTGACTAGCGGGGGCTATGGGGATACGCAGTATTTT | CATLTSGGYGDTQYF
TRBJ2-1 | - | 15 | TRBV13 | - | TGTGCCAGCAGCGAACCGGCCCTACCAAGCAATGAGCAGTTCTTC | CASSEPALPSNEQFF
TRBJ2-1 | - | 13 | TRBV5-6 | - | TGTGCCAGCAGCTTTTCCCCGCCGAATGAGCAGTTCTTC | CASSFSPPNEQFF
TRBJ2-7 | - | 13 | TRBV7-8 | - | TGTGCCAGCAGCTTAGGCGGGGTCTACGAGCAGTACTTC | CASSLGGVYEQYF
TRBJ2-1 | - | 11 | TRBV25-1 | many | TGTGCCAGCGCACAGGGCGATGAGCAGTTCTTC | CASAQGDEQFF
TRBJ2-1 | TRBD2 | 14 | TRBV29-1 | - | TGCAGCGCTTGGATAGCGGGGGCCTACAATGAGCAGTTCTTC | CSAWIAGAYNEQFF
TRBJ1-5 | - | 16 | TRBV4-1 | - | TGCGCCAGCAGCCAAGTTCTCGGCACTTCGGCTCAGCCCCAGCATTTT | CASSQVLGTSAQPQHF
TRBJ2-7 | TRBD2 | 15 | TRBV5-4 | - | TGTGCCAGCAGCTTGACTAGCGGGAGGCCCTACGAGCAGTACTTC | CASSLTSGRPYEQYF
TRBJ1-2 | TRBD1 | 16 | TRBV13 | - | TGTGCCAGCAGCTTGGGGGGGACAGGGGCCCTCTATGGCTACACCTTC | CASSLGGTGALYGYTF
TRBJ2-7 | - | 14 | TRBV9 | - | TGTGCCAGCAGCGTAGCGGGGCTCTCCTACGAGCAGTACTTC | CASSVAGLSYEQYF